This T cell receptor (beta chain) derives from a study of radiotherapy plus CTLA-4 blockade in lung cancer. The protocol was immunoSEQ multiplex PCR, while the TCRdb copy is restricted to in-frame clones and leaves out a portion. The data contain more than 75,000 clones, 60% to 80% of them seen just once; the ten biggest clones take up 11% to 15%. Enrolled patients, whose metastatic non-small-cell lung cancer was chemo-refractory, received focal radiation plus CTLA-4 blockade with ipilimumab. Study-level results: Strongest reported response predictors: early blood clone changes and post-radiation interferon-beta.

As concerns this clone: Its antigen is not known.

Sequences were derived from peripheral blood, sampled from a patient treated with radiotherapy plus ipilimumab. The sequence was obtained from a human donor with non-small cell lung cancer that progressed on radiotherapy plus ipilimumab.

CDR3 bases: TGCAGCGTCGACAACGGGGGGAGGTACACTGAAGCTTTCTTT. Translated, it gives CSVDNGGRYTEAFF. The gene calls are TRBV29-1 and TRBJ1-1, with a possible D match to TRBD1 (5 bases). CDR3 size: 14 residues. The germline CDR1 and CDR2 sequences are SQVTM and ANQGSEA. Trimming pared 6 bases from V and 3 bases from J, leaving 17 bases between.